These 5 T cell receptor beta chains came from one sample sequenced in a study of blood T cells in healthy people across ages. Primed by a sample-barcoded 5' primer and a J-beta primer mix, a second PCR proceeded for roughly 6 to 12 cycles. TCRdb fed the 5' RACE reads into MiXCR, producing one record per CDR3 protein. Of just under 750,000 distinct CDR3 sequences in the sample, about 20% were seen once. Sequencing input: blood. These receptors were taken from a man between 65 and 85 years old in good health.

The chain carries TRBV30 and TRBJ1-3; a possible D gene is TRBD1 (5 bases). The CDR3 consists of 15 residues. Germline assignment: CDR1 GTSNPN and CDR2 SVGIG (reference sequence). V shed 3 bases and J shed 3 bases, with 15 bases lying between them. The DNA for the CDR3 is TGTGCCTGGAGGGTCGGGGGGTCCCATGGAAACACCATATATTTT. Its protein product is CAWRVGGSHGNTIYF. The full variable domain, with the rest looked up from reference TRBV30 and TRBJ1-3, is SQTIHQWPATLVQPVGSPLSLECTVEGTSNPNLYWYRQAAGRGLQLLFYSVGIGQISSEVPQNLSASRPQDRQFILSSKKLLLSDSGFYLCAWRVGGSHGNTIYFGEGSWLTVV.

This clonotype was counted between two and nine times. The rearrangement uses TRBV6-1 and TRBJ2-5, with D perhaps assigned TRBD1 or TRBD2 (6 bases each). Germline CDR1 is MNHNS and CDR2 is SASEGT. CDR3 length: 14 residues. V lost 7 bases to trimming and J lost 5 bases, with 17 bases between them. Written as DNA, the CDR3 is TGTGCCAGCACCTGGACAGTAAGCGGGGAGACCCAGTACTTC. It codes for CASTWTVSGETQYF.

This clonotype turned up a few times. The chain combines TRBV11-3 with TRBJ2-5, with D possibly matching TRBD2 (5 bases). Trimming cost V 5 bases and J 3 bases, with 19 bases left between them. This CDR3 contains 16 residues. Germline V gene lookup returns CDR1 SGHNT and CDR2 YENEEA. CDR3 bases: TGTGCCAGCAGCCTTCGACGGGAAATCTTTAAAGAGACCCAGTACTTC. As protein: CASSLRREIFKETQYF.

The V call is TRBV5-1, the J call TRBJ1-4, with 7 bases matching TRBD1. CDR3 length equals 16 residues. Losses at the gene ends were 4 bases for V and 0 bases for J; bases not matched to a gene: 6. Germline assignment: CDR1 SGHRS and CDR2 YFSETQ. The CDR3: CASSADRAATNEKLFF. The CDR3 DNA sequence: TGCGCCAGCAGCGCAGACAGGGCCGCAACTAATGAAAAACTGTTTTTT.

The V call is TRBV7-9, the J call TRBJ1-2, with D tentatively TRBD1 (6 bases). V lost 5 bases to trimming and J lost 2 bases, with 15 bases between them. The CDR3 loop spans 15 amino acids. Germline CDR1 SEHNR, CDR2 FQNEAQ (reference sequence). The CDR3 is CASSPFGQTNYGYTF. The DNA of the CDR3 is TGTGCCAGCAGCCCATTTGGACAGACCAACTATGGCTACACCTTC.